These 23 T cell receptor beta chains came from one sample sequenced in a study of blood T cell repertoires in COVID-19. Repertoires were generated with immunoSEQ multiplex PCR, while TCRdb's copy carries only in-frame clones and drops some. There are over 100,000 clones in the sample; 85% to 90% occur only once, and 4% to 6% lies in the top ten. The sample was peripheral blood. Receptor source: a human donor in a cohort sampled during active COVID-19.

The CDR3 is CASSLLRYEQYF. CDR3 DNA sequence: TGTGCCAGCAGCCTACTACGGTACGAGCAGTACTTC. V gene TRBV28 combines with J gene TRBJ2-7; D call uncertain. This CDR3 has 12 residues. V lost 6 bases, J lost 4 bases, and 10 bases lay in between. Germline CDR1 reads MDHEN; CDR2 reads SYDVKM.

This chain uses TRBV28 with TRBJ1-2; the match to TRBD1 covers 8 bases. From germline, CDR1 is MDHEN and CDR2 SYDVKM. The CDR3 covers 13 residues. The V segment lost 6 bases and the J segment 4 bases; nucleotides outside the gene matches: 4. The CDR3 loop is CASRRQGTYGYTF. CDR3 nucleotide sequence: TGTGCCAGCAGAAGACAGGGGACCTATGGCTACACCTTC.

V usage is TRBV6-6 and J usage is TRBJ2-6; a weak D match, TRBD1 (5 bases). The CDR3 is made up of 15 amino acids. Trimming took 2 bases from V and 6 from J, leaving 11 bases between them. Germline assignment: CDR1 MNHNY and CDR2 SVGAGI (reference sequence). DNA for the CDR3: TGTGCCAGCAGTTACAGAACAGGTGTGGCCAACGTCCTGACTTTC. This gives the protein CASSYRTGVANVLTF.

The chain couples TRBV2 to TRBJ2-1; 12 nucleotides agree with TRBD2. CDR1 is SNHLY and CDR2 is FYNNEI in the germline V gene. The CDR3 totals 17 residues. Trimming at V came to 7 bases and at J to 2 bases, leaving 9 bases not matched to a gene. Here the CDR3 reads CASTSTSGSRTYNEQFF. The CDR3 coding sequence is TGTGCCAGCACCTCGACTAGCGGGAGTAGAACCTACAATGAGCAGTTCTTC.

This clone was found a few times. The rearrangement uses TRBV7-2 and TRBJ2-7, with 9 bases lining up with TRBD2. Germline CDR1 and CDR2: SGHTA and FQGNSA. After removal of 2 bases from V and 1 base from J, the junction contained 3 bases not matched to a gene. The CDR3 covers 15 residues. The CDR3 protein is CASSLKAGGSYEQYF. CDR3 sequence (DNA): TGTGCCAGCAGCTTAAAAGCGGGAGGATCCTACGAGCAGTACTTC. The entire variable domain, with the rest obtained from reference TRBV7-2 and TRBJ2-7, is as follows: GAGVSQSPSNKVTEKGKDVELRCDPISGHTALYWYRQSLGQGLEFLIYFQGNSAPDKSGLPSDRFSAERTGGSVSTLTIQRTQQEDSAVYLCASSLKAGGSYEQYFGPGTRLTVT.

The genes are TRBV19 and TRBJ2-2, with 10 positions matching TRBD2. J lost 6 bases, V lost 2 bases, and 15 bases had no gene match. Germline V gives CDR1 LNHDA, CDR2 SQIVND (reference sequence). The CDR3 is 19 amino acids. CDR3 residues: CASSILGTSVYKWAGELFF. For the CDR3, the DNA is TGTGCCAGTAGTATACTGGGGACTAGCGTCTATAAGTGGGCCGGGGAGCTGTTTTTT.

DNA for the CDR3: TGTGCCAGTAGTGCGGGACAGAATCAGCCCCAGCATTTT. Its protein product is CASSAGQNQPQHF. This chain uses TRBV19 with TRBJ1-5, with 7 bases that match TRBD1. Trimming at V came to 5 bases and at J to 4 bases, leaving 2 bases not matched to a gene. Germline V CDR1 and CDR2: LNHDA, SQIVND (reference sequence). The CDR3 runs 13 residues.

This rearrangement joins TRBV19 to TRBJ1-2; TRBD1 might be the D (5 bases). V was cut by 3 bases and J by 8 bases, with 13 bases left in between. Germline V gives CDR1 LNHDA, CDR2 SQIVND (reference sequence). There are 13 residues in the CDR3. This CDR3 reads CASSIIQGQGYTF. In DNA form, the CDR3 reads TGTGCCAGTAGTATCATCCAGGGCCAGGGCTACACCTTC.

The rearrangement links TRBV14 to TRBJ2-7; TRBD2 might be the D (5 bases). The CDR3 contains 15 residues. The V and J ends lost 6 bases and 6 bases respectively, with 21 bases between them. CDR1 and CDR2 (germline): SGHDN, FVKESK. The CDR3 DNA is TGTGCCAGCAGTCTTTGGAGGCACCTTACCTCCGAGCAGTACTTC. Amino acid sequence: CASSLWRHLTSEQYF.

The rearrangement links TRBV3-1 (or the pseudogene TRBV3-2) to TRBJ1-6, with D possibly matching TRBD1 (6 bases). The CDR3 loop spans 15 amino acids. In germline, CDR1 is LGHDT, CDR2 YNNKEL (reference sequence). V gave up 1 base and J gave up 5 bases, with 9 bases separating them. The CDR3 is CASSQGGGDNSPLHF. The CDR3 DNA sequence: TGTGCCAGCAGCCAAGGAGGGGGAGATAATTCACCCCTCCACTTT.

The rearrangement joins TRBV16 to TRBJ2-1; the match to TRBD2 covers 9 bases. This CDR3 comprises 17 residues. Germline values: CDR1 KGHSY, CDR2 FQNENV. The junction had 10 bases not matched to a gene; V was cut back by 2 bases and J by 5 bases. CDR3: CASSQRAVPSGDNEQFF. CDR3 bases: TGTGCCAGCAGCCAAAGGGCGGTTCCTAGCGGGGACAATGAGCAGTTCTTC.

This sequence joins TRBV11-3 and TRBJ2-5, with D maybe TRBD1 (6 bases). Germline-derived CDR1 and CDR2 are SGHNT and YENEEA. CDR3 length equals 15 residues. The V end was cut by 2 bases, the J end by 5 bases, with 15 bases between. For the CDR3, the DNA is TGTGCCAGCAGCTTATACTGGGGGCAGAAGGAGACCCAGTACTTC. Translating gives CASSLYWGQKETQYF.

V is TRBV6-1 and J is TRBJ1-2; D remains ambiguous. There are 13 residues in the CDR3. Germline CDR1 reads MNHNS; CDR2 reads SASEGT. The V gene lost 0 bases and the J gene lost 8 bases, with 10 bases spanning the gap. The CDR3 loop reads CASSEAPGLGYTF. The CDR3 nucleotides are TGTGCCAGCAGTGAAGCCCCAGGCCTGGGCTACACCTTC.

The rearrangement uses TRBV10-2 and TRBJ2-7; tentative D call: TRBD2 (6 bases). The CDR3 extends over 12 amino acids. Germline V gene data show CDR1 as WSHSY and CDR2 as SAAADI. V dropped 3 bases and J dropped 9 bases, with 12 bases sitting between them. The CDR3 DNA sequence: TGCGCCAGCAGTGACCTCCGGGGGACGCAGTACTTC. Its protein is CASSDLRGTQYF.

The chain has TRBV9 and TRBJ2-4; D gene ambiguous. V dropped 2 bases and J dropped 7 bases, with 19 bases sitting between them. The CDR3 runs to 16 residues. In germline, CDR1 is SGDLS, CDR2 YYNGEE. In DNA, the CDR3 is TGTGCCAGCAGCGTTGACGCAGGCGCGCTATTTAACATTCAGTACTTC. Its protein is CASSVDAGALFNIQYF.

As concerns this clone: One end of the junction is discordant with germline, which a read error may explain. The V gene is TRBV7-7, the J gene TRBJ2-7, with D possibly being TRBD1 (7 bases). The CDR3 has 18 amino acids. Germline V gene data show CDR1 as SSHAT and CDR2 as FNYEAQ (reference sequence). The CDR3 sequence is CASSLAVQGDFTGYEQYF. The CDR3 region has the DNA TGTGCTAGCAGCTTAGCGGTCCAGGGGGACTTCACGGGATACGAGCAGTACTTC. Combining the CDR3 with reference TRBV7-7 and TRBJ2-7 gives the whole variable domain GAGVSQSPRYKVTKRGQDVTLRCDPISSHATLYWYQQALGQGPEFLTYFNYEAQPDKSGLPSDRFSAERPEGSISTLTIQRTEQRDSAMYRCASSLAVQGDFTGYEQYFGPGTRLTVT.

This chain links TRBV10-3 with TRBJ2-7; D may be TRBD1 (6 bases). V was shortened by 4 bases and J by 6 bases, with 16 bases between the two germline ends. Germline lookup yields CDR1 ENHRY and CDR2 SYGVKD. The CDR3 sequence is 14 residues long. As DNA, the CDR3 is TGTGCCATCAGTGGGGTAGCAGGGGTAACCGAGCAGTACTTC. Protein: CAISGVAGVTEQYF.

V is TRBV12-5 and J is TRBJ1-1; D call uncertain. The V gene lost 0 bases and the J gene lost 4 bases, with 18 bases spanning the gap. The CDR3 length is 17 residues. The germline V gene encodes CDR1 LGHNT and CDR2 FRNRAP. The CDR3: CASGLVLTRVVSTEAFF. The CDR3 region has the DNA TGTGCTAGTGGTTTGGTACTGACGAGGGTGGTGAGCACTGAAGCTTTCTTT.

The CDR3 DNA sequence: TGTGCCAGTAGCGCCCTAGATAAAGATACGCAGTATTTT. Protein sequence: CASSALDKDTQYF. V and J are TRBV19 and TRBJ2-3; no definite D call. Per the germline V gene, CDR1 is LNHDA and CDR2 is SQIVND (reference sequence). V gave up 6 bases and J gave up 5 bases, with 12 bases separating them. The CDR3 spans 13 residues.

This chain links TRBV2 with TRBJ1-6, with 7 nucleotides matching TRBD1. Germline lookup yields CDR1 SNHLY and CDR2 FYNNEI. V was clipped by 6 bases and J by 1 base; unmatched bases: 3. The CDR3 has 15 amino acids. Here the CDR3 reads CASRPGGSYNSPLHF. The CDR3 nucleotides are TGTGCCAGCAGGCCAGGGGGATCCTATAATTCACCCCTCCACTTT. The full variable domain, rest sourced from reference TRBV2 and TRBJ1-6, is EPEVTQTPSHQVTQMGQEVILRCVPISNHLYFYWYRQILGQKVEFLVSFYNNEISEKSEIFDDQFSVERPDGSNFTLKIRSTKLEDSAMYFCASRPGGSYNSPLHFGNGTRLTVT.

The genes are TRBV2 and TRBJ2-3; D call uncertain. CDR1 is SNHLY and CDR2 is FYNNEI in the germline V gene. V gave up 8 bases and J gave up 2 bases, with 14 bases separating them. The CDR3 is 14 amino acids. The CDR3 sequence is CASSMAESTDTQYF. The CDR3 coding sequence is TGTGCCAGCTCCATGGCGGAGTCCACAGATACGCAGTATTTT.

This clone is categorized as medium-sized (0.01 to 0.1%). The rearrangement links TRBV7-9 to TRBJ1-4; TRBD1 aligns across 7 bases. Germline values: CDR1 SEHNR, CDR2 FQNEAQ (reference sequence). The junction had 3 bases not matched to a gene; V was cut back by 5 bases and J by 3 bases. This CDR3 spans 14 amino acids. Here the CDR3 reads CASSDTGANEKLFF. The DNA for the CDR3 is TGTGCCAGCAGCGATACAGGGGCTAATGAAAAACTGTTTTTT.

The count of this clone is one. The gene calls are TRBV28 and TRBJ1-1; D remains unclear. The germline V and J ends were trimmed by 6 bases and 3 bases, with 11 bases remaining between them. The CDR3 is 13 residues long. CDR1 and CDR2 from the germline V gene are MDHEN and SYDVKM. The CDR3 protein is CASSYQSYTEAFF. CDR3 nucleotides: TGTGCCAGCAGCTATCAAAGTTACACTGAAGCTTTCTTT.